The sample holds a few counts of the clone carrying this TCR beta chain. Its antigen is undetermined. The data belong to a study of regulatory T cells in long-lasting Graves disease. Library construction for TCR beta used iRepertoire HTBI primers and Arm-PCR of CDR3 regions. TCRdb ran MiXCR on the multiplex PCR reads and lists one entry per CDR3 protein. The table records about 470,000 distinct CDR3 sequences, 20% to 25% of them present only once. Study conclusions and caveats: It is possible that accuracy was reduced by the small size of the sample. It was in persistent disease that TRBV28, TRBJ1-2 and TRBJ2-5 were favored.

Time point indicated: persistent/refractory GD, antithyroid drugs over 5 years with positive TRAb. PBMCs were the source of the RNA used for TCR sequencing. There are 13 residues in the CDR3. V was pared by 7 bases and J by 0 bases, with 12 bases between. Germline-derived CDR1 and CDR2 are SQVTM and ANQGSEA. The sequenced sample was peripheral blood mononuclear cells (PBMCs), obtained when the disease was refractory, from a patient treated with antithyroid drugs. The chain uses TRBV29-1 and TRBJ2-5; D perhaps matches TRBD1 (6 bases). The source of this sequence is a female donor with Graves disease. The CDR3 reads CSALDRYQETQYF. CDR3 nucleotides: TGCAGCGCCCTCGACAGGTACCAAGAGACCCAGTACTTC.